The next 7 T cell receptor beta chains were all read from a single sample in a study of T cell changes during pregnancy in multiple sclerosis. TCRdb's table, derived via immunoSEQ multiplex PCR, lists solely in-frame clones and lacks some. Of 55,000 to 85,000 clones listed, roughly 92% are singletons. Specimen: peripheral blood, collected in the second trimester of pregnancy. Receptors originate from a female donor with multiple sclerosis, enrolled in a pregnancy study.

The chain joins TRBV4-3 to TRBJ1-4; D is unclear. The germline CDR1 and CDR2 sequences are LGHNA and YSLEER. This CDR3 is 12 amino acids long. Trimming cost V 7 bases and J 4 bases, with 7 bases left between them. DNA of the CDR3: TGCGCCAGCAAGAGCCATAATGAAAAACTGTTTTTT. This gives the protein CASKSHNEKLFF.

This chain connects TRBV7-3 to TRBJ1-1, with D possibly being TRBD1 (5 bases). Germline-derived CDR1 and CDR2 are SGHTA and FQGTGA. The V gene lost 5 bases and the J gene lost 2 bases, with 9 bases spanning the gap. The CDR3 loop spans 13 amino acids. CDR3: CASSAQVNTEAFF. In DNA form, the CDR3 reads TGTGCCAGCAGCGCACAGGTAAACACTGAAGCTTTCTTT.

CDR3 bases: TGTGCCAGCAGCTTAGTACCTCGGGAAGTCGGAGCTTTCTTT. Amino acids: CASSLVPREVGAFF. J is TRBJ1-1 and V is TRBV7-8; no clear D. There are 14 residues in the CDR3. CDR1 is SGHVS, CDR2 FQNEAQ, per germline. Trimming took 1 base from V and 10 from J, leaving 16 bases between them.

The chain combines TRBV6-1 with TRBJ1-1, with D possibly matching TRBD1 (6 bases). The CDR3 sequence is 11 residues long. Germline V gene sequence: CDR1 MNHNS, CDR2 SASEGT. V was cut by 8 bases and J by 7 bases, with 11 bases left in between. CDR3 amino acids: CASLKGVEAFF. CDR3 nucleotides: TGTGCCAGCCTAAAGGGGGTTGAAGCTTTCTTT.

The sample holds one count of this clone. The chain combines TRBV4-1 with TRBJ2-1; 9 bases line up with TRBD2. Germline loops: CDR1 MGHRA, CDR2 YSYEKL. The length of the CDR3 is 16 residues. V gave up 3 bases and J gave up 5 bases; unmatched junction bases: 8. The CDR3 is CASSHTTSGANNEQFF. The DNA of the CDR3 is TGCGCCAGCAGCCATACGACTAGCGGAGCCAACAATGAGCAGTTCTTC.

This chain connects TRBV15 to TRBJ2-7; TRBD1 agrees at 8 bases. Trimming removed 1 base from V and 4 bases from J; junction bases left unmatched: 6. CDR3 size: 15 residues. Germline values: CDR1 LNHNV, CDR2 YYDKDF (reference sequence). The CDR3: CATSRGGQGEYEQYF. In DNA form, the CDR3 reads TGTGCCACCAGCAGAGGTGGACAGGGAGAATACGAGCAGTACTTC.

V gene TRBV11-1 combines with J gene TRBJ1-1; the D gene is possibly TRBD1 (5 bases). The CDR3 covers 14 residues. V lost 5 bases to trimming and J lost 4 bases, with 14 bases between them. Germline CDR1 is SGHAT and CDR2 is FQDESV (reference sequence). The CDR3 bases are TGTGCCAGCAGCCACAGGAGGGGCATCACTGAAGCTTTCTTT. It codes for CASSHRRGITEAFF.